This T cell receptor beta chain was captured by sequencing in a study of blood T cell repertoires in COVID-19. Overall study: The study drew acute and convalescent COVID-19 samples from the United States, Italy and Spain. T cells, B-cell-depleted T cells, or PBMCs supplied cDNA or gDNA.

Original handling: Amplification from reference gene primers served as the basis for estimated nucleated cell counts. Sequenced by immunoSEQ multiplex PCR; TCRdb stores in-frame clones only, minus some. D and trimming come from the DNA, and the V and J calls and clone size come from that table. The table lists 150,000 to 200,000 clones, around 90% of them singletons. The CDR3 is made up of 13 amino acids. Material for sequencing was peripheral blood. The chain employs TRBV21-1 and TRBJ2-1; the table's D call, TRBD1, has no DNA check behind it. TRBV21-1 constitutes a pseudogene. This receptor was obtained from a man in his forties or fifties with acute or convalescent COVID-19. In DNA, the CDR3 is TGTGCCAGCAGCGGGACATGTTGGTATGAGCAGTTCTTC. This codes for CASSGTCWYEQFF.